Shown below are 5 T cell receptor gamma chains from a single sample sequenced in a study of gamma-delta chains in newborns, infants, children. TCRdb re-analyzed the reads via CATT. This table holds some 1,400 gamma-chain clones, roughly 3.3% found once. Sequenced input: blood. The origin of the receptors is a child who was a newborn, infant or young child, either healthy, febrile or measles-vaccinated (not recorded which).

A remark on this clone: TCRdb has a much larger clone's protein, which differs at residue 6 from the translation of this DNA, likely because of a read error; what is shown is the protein translated from the DNA. The CDR3 here is CALWEAMELGKKIKVF. The CDR3 DNA follows: TGTGCCTTGTGGGAGGCGATGGAGTTGGGCAAAAAAATCAAGGTATTT. This chain uses TRGV9 with TRGJP. The CDR3 is 16 amino acids. The trim removed 2 bases at V and 7 bases at J, leaving 5 bases unmatched. Germline CDR1 GITISATS, CDR2 ISYDGTV (reference sequence).

On this clone: This may arise from a read error, as a much more abundant clone is one base away. The identical CDR3 is also encoded by other nucleotide sequences in the sample. The J gene is TRGJP, the V gene TRGV9. Germline-derived CDR1 and CDR2 are GITISATS and ISYDGTV (reference sequence). J lost 7 bases, V lost 4 bases, and 4 bases had no gene match. The CDR3 is made up of 15 amino acids. CDR3 sequence (DNA): TGTGCCTTGTGGGAAAACGAGTTGGGCAAAAAAATCAAGGTATTT. Its protein is CALWENELGKKIKVF.

This clone is judged medium-sized. It differs at one base from a far larger clone, so likely a read error. Within the sample, other DNA sequences also encode this same CDR3. V and J are TRGV9 and TRGJP. J gave up 3 bases and V 3 bases, and 2 bases lay outside the gene matches. From germline, CDR1 is GITISATS and CDR2 ISYDGTV (reference sequence). The CDR3 sequence is 16 residues long. The CDR3 protein is CALWELQELGKKIKVF. For the CDR3, the DNA is TGTGCCTTGTGGGAGCTGCAAGAGTTGGGCAAAAAAATCAAGGTATTT.

The genes are TRGV9 and TRGJ1 or TRGJ2. Looked up from germline, CDR1 is GITISATS and CDR2 is ISYDGTV (reference sequence). This CDR3 is 10 amino acids long. In DNA, the CDR3 is TGTTCCGTGTGGGAGGATAAGAAACTCTTT. It translates to CSVWEDKKLF.

This clone has a handful of counts. This may be a read error: a much more frequent sequence differs by one nucleotide. The gene calls are TRGV4 and TRGJP1. Germline lookup yields CDR1 EGSTGY and CDR2 YDSYTSSV. The CDR3 sequence is 12 residues long. In DNA form, the CDR3 reads TGTGCCACCTGGGTCACTGGTTGGTTCGAGATATTT. Translating it yields CATWVTGWFEIF.